Below, one TCR beta chain is given with its context. The antigen is undetermined. Germline loops: CDR1 MGHRA, CDR2 YSYEKL. The CDR3 consists of 16 residues. With V trimmed by 4 bases and J by 3 bases, 9 bases remained unmatched. With 60 Vbeta and 13 Jbeta primers, the PCR was carried out. Using immunoSEQ multiplex PCR, the repertoire was profiled, and TCRdb retains in-frame clones only, with some absent. The sample has over 65,000 clones, 75% seen once. These data belong to a study of cytomegalovirus exposure and HLA in healthy donors. Overall study results and limits: In a later analysis, at a false discovery rate of 0.05, 16,951 TCR beta sequences were associated with HLA alleles. Analysis was carried out at a later point, and it linked a missense DCLRE1C variant to TCR beta V- and J-gene trimming.

Source material: PBMCs. This TCR came from a woman in her twenties or thirties in good health and CMV-seropositive. The V and J genes are TRBV4-1 and TRBJ2-1; 7 bases agree with TRBD2. The CDR3 region is CASSPLWTRDYNEQFF. In DNA form, the CDR3 reads TGCGCCAGCAGCCCCCTTTGGACTAGGGACTACAATGAGCAGTTCTTC.